What follows is one T cell receptor (beta chain) and its context. Under the authors' procedure: Nucleated cell counts were estimated from reference gene primer amplification. TCRdb's table, derived via immunoSEQ multiplex PCR, lists solely in-frame clones and lacks some. That table furnishes V, J and clone size, whereas the DNA furnished D and trimming. Among 96,000 or so clones listed, about 90% were seen once. The entry originates in a study of blood T cell repertoires in COVID-19. This CDR3 comprises 13 residues. Between the trimmed V and J ends, which lost 8 bases and 2 bases, there was a span of 12 bases. CDR1 and CDR2 (germline): SGHTA, FQGNSA.

V usage is TRBV7-2 and J usage is TRBJ2-5; D is unresolved. The source material was peripheral blood. The clonotype comes from a human donor with COVID-19, enrolled during active disease. The donor label of this sample is uncertain. The CDR3 is CASLATIQETQYF. The CDR3 DNA follows: TGTGCCAGCTTGGCTACTATTCAAGAGACCCAGTACTTC.